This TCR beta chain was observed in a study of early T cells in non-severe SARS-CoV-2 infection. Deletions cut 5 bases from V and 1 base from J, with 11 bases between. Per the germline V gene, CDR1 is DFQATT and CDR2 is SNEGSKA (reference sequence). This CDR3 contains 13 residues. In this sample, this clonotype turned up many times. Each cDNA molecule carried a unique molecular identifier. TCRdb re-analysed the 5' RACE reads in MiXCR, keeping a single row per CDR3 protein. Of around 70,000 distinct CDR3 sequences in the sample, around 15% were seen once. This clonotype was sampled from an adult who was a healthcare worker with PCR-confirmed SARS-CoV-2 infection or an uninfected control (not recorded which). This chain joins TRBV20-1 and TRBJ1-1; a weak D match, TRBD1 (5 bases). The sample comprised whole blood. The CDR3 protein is CSAWGRRNTEAFF. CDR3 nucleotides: TGCAGTGCTTGGGGACGAAGGAACACTGAAGCTTTCTTT.